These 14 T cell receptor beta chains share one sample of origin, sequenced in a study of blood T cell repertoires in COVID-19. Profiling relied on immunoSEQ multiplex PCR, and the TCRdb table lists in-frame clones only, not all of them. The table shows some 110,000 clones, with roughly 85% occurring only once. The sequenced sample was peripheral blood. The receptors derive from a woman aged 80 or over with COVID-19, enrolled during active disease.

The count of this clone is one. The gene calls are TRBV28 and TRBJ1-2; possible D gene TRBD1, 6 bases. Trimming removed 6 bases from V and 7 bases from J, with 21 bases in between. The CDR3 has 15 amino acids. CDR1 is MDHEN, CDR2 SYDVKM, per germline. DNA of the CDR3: TGTGCCAGCAGCACACCCACAGGGACCTACTCTGGCTACACCTTC. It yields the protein CASSTPTGTYSGYTF.

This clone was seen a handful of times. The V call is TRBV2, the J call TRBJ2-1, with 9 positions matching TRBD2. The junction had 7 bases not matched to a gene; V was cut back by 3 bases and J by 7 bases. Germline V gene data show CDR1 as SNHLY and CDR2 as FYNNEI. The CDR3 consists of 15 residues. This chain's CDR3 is CASSDGASGTNEQFF. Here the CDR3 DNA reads TGTGCCAGCAGTGATGGGGCTAGCGGGACGAATGAGCAGTTCTTC.

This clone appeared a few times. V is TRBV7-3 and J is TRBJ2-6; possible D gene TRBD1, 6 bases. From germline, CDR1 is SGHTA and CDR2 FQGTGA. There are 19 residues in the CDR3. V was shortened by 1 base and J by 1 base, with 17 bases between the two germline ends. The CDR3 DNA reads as TGTGCCAGCAGCTTAAGGGGCACAGGGCTCGGGTCTGGGGCCAACGTCCTGACTTTC. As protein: CASSLRGTGLGSGANVLTF.

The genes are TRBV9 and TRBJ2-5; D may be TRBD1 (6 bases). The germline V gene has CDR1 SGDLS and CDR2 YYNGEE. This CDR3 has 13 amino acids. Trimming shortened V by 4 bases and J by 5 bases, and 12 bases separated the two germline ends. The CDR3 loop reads CASSRQVGETQYF. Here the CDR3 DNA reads TGTGCCAGCAGCCGACAGGTAGGGGAGACCCAGTACTTC.

CDR3 DNA sequence: TGTGCCAGCAGTTCTAACCGGGACAAATACAATGAGCAGTTCTTC. Translated: CASSSNRDKYNEQFF. The rearrangement links TRBV6-6 to TRBJ2-1; weak D call: TRBD1 (6 bases). Germline V CDR1 and CDR2: MNHNY, SVGAGI (reference sequence). V lost 4 bases to trimming and J lost 4 bases, with 14 bases between them. CDR3 size: 15 residues.

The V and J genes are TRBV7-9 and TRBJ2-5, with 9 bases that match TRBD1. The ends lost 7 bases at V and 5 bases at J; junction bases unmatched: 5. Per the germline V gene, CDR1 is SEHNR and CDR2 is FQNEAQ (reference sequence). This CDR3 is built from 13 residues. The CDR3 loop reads CASIKQGAETQYF. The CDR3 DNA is TGTGCCAGCATCAAACAGGGGGCGGAGACCCAGTACTTC.

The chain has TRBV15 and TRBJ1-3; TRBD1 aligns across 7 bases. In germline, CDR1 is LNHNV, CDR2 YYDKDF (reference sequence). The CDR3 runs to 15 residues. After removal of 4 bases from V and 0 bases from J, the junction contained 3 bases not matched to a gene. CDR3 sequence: CATSTGTASGNTIYF. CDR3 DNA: TGTGCCACCAGCACCGGGACAGCCTCTGGAAACACCATATATTTT.

The CDR3 protein is CASRSPAFGFEKLFF. CDR3 sequence (DNA): TGTGCCAGCAGGTCTCCGGCGTTCGGGTTTGAAAAACTGTTTTTT. The gene calls are TRBV28 and TRBJ1-4, with D unresolved. V lost 6 bases and J lost 7, with 18 bases in between. CDR3 length equals 15 residues. The germline CDR1 and CDR2 sequences are MDHEN and SYDVKM.

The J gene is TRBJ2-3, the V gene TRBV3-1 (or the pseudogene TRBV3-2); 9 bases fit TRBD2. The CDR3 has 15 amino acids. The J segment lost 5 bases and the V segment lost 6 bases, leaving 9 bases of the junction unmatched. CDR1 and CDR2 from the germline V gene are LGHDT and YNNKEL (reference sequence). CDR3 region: CASRKAGGHGDTQYF. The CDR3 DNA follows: TGTGCCAGCAGAAAAGCGGGAGGACATGGAGATACGCAGTATTTT.

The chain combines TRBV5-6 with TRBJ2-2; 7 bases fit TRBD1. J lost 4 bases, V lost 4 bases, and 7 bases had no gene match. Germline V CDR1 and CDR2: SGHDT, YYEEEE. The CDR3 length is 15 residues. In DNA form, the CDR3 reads TGTGCCAGCAGCCGAGATACAGGGGCCACCGGGGAGCTGTTTTTT. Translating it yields CASSRDTGATGELFF.

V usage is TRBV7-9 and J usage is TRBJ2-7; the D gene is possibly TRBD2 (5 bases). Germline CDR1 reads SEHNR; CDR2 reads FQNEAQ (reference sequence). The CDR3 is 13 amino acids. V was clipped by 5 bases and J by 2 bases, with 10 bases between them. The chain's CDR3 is CASSRGSTYEQYF. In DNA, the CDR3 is TGTGCCAGCAGCCGCGGGTCTACCTACGAGCAGTACTTC.

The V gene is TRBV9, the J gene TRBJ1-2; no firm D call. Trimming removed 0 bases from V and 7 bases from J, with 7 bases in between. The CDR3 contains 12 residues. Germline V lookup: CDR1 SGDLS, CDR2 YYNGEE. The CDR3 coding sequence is TGTGCCAGCAGCGTAGGGAGAAGTGGCTACACCTTC. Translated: CASSVGRSGYTF.

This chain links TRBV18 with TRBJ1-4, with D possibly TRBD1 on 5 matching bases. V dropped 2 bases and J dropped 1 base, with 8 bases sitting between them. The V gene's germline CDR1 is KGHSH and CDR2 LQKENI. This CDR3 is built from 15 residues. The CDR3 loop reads CASSPVRETNEKLFF. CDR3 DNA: TGTGCCAGCTCACCAGTCAGGGAAACTAATGAAAAACTGTTTTTT. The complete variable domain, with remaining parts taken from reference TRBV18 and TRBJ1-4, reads NAGVMQNPRHLVRRRGQEARLRCSPMKGHSHVYWYRQLPEEGLKFMVYLQKENIIDESGMPKERFSAEFPKEGPSILRIQQVVRGDSAAYFCASSPVRETNEKLFFGSGTQLSVL.

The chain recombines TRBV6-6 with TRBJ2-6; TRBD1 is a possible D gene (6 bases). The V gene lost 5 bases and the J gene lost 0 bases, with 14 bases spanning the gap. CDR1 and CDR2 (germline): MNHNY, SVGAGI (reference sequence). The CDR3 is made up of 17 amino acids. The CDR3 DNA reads TGTGCCAGCAGTCTGACAGGAGTGGGCTCTGGGGCCAACGTCCTGACTTTC. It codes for CASSLTGVGSGANVLTF.